This entry is about one T cell receptor beta chain. Germline values: CDR1 LNHDA, CDR2 SQIVND (reference sequence). CDR3 length: 14 residues. With 7 bases removed from V and 3 bases from J, the gap between germline ends came to 15 bases. The table came from immunoSEQ multiplex PCR; TCRdb's copy has only in-frame clones and leaves some out. The table has over 70,000 clones, roughly 78% seen once. The data stem from a study of OX40 agonist ivuxolimab in advanced cancers. This clonotype was obtained from an adult with an advanced solid tumor such as melanoma, head and neck, liver or kidney cancer. The chain has TRBV19 and TRBJ1-2, with unresolved D. The sequencing here drew on CD4+ or CD8+ T cells sorted from blood, taken in a trial of the OX40 agonist ivuxolimab. The CDR3 sequence: CASNSLGFYYGYTF. CDR3 DNA: TGTGCCAGTAATTCATTGGGATTTTACTATGGCTACACCTTC.